This T cell receptor beta chain was documented in a study of OX40 agonist ivuxolimab in advanced cancers. As for the study in general: Patient treatment consisted of intravenous ivuxolimab administration every 2 weeks at 0.01 to 10 mg/kg. Whole-study results and caveats: Researchers did not determine the expanded peripheral T cells' antigen specificity.

This table comes from immunoSEQ multiplex PCR, and its TCRdb copy is limited to in-frame clones, with some not included. The sample yields some 43,000 clones, approximately 83% seen once. With respect to this clone: Its antigen is not known.

The germline CDR1 and CDR2 sequences are SGHTS and YDEGEE. After removal of 5 bases from V and 0 bases from J, the junction contained 10 bases not matched to a gene. This CDR3 contains 17 residues. The starting material was CD4+ or CD8+ T cells sorted from blood, obtained in a trial of the OX40 agonist ivuxolimab. V is TRBV5-8 and J is TRBJ2-3; 9 bases agree with TRBD2. The receptor's source is an adult with an advanced solid tumor such as melanoma, head and neck, liver or kidney cancer. The chain's CDR3 is CASRPPEAGGSTDTQYF. The CDR3 DNA sequence: TGTGCCAGCAGACCACCCGAGGCGGGGGGGAGCACAGATACGCAGTATTTT.